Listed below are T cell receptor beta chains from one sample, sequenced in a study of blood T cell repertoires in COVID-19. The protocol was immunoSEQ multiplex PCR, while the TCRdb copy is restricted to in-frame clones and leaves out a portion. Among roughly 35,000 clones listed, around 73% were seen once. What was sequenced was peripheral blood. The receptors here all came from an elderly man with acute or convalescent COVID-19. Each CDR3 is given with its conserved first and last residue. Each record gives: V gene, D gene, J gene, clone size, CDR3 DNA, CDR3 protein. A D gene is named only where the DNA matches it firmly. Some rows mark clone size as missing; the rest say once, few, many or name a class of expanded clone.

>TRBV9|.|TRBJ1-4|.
TGTGCCAGCAGCGTAAGGGCAGGGATACTTAATGAAAAACTGTTTTTT
CASSVRAGILNEKLFF
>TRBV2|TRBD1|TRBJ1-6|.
TGTGCCAGCTGTAGGGACAGGGACGTATCACCCCTCCACTTT
CASCRDRDVSPLHF
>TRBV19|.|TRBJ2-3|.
TGTGCCAGTAGTTTTCAGGGGTTTGGAGATACGCAGTATTTT
CASSFQGFGDTQYF
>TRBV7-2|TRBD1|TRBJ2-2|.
TGTGCCAGCAGCGAACAGGGGACAGGGGAGCTGTTTTTT
CASSEQGTGELFF
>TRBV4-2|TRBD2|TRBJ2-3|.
TGTGCCAGCAGCCAAGAACTAGCGGGGTACCAAAGCACAGATACGCAGTATTTT
CASSQELAGYQSTDTQYF
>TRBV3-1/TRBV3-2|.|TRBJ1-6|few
TGTGCCAGCAGCCAAGCGAGGACATATAGTTCACCCCTCCACTTT
CASSQARTYSSPLHF
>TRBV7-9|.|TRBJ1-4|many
TGTGCCAGCAAGTTAAGGGGCGAAAAACTGTTTTTT
CASKLRGEKLFF
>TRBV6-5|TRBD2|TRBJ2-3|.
TGTGCCAGCAGTCATCTAGCGGGGGGCACAGATACGCAGTATTTT
CASSHLAGGTDTQYF
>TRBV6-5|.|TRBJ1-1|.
TGTGCCAGCAGGGAGGGCTTGAACACTGAAGCTTTCTTT
CASREGLNTEAFF
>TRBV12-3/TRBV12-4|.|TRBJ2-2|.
TGTGCCAGCAGAGTCAGGGGCTCGGGGGAGCTGTTTTTT
CASRVRGSGELFF
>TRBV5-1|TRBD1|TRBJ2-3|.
TGCGCCAGCAGCTCGACAGGGGCCCTTACAGATACGCAGTATTTT
CASSSTGALTDTQYF
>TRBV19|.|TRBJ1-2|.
TGTGCCAGTAGTATCGGGGGGACTAGCGGAGGCTACACCTTC
CASSIGGTSGGYTF
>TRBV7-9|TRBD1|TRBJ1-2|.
TGTGCCAGCAGCCCACGGACAGGGGCTAACTATGGCTACACCTTC
CASSPRTGANYGYTF
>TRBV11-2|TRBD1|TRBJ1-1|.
TGTGCCAGCAGCCCCGTAACAGGGGGAGCTTTCTTT
CASSPVTGGAFF
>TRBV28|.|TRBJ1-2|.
TGTGCCAGCAGCCAAGCGGCTAACTATGGCTACACCTTC
CASSQAANYGYTF
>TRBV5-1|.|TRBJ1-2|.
TGCGCCAGCAGGGTATCAGGACAGTCGAACTATGGCTACACCTTC
CASRVSGQSNYGYTF
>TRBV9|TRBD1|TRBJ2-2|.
TGTGCCAGCAGCGTACGACAGGGGGCGGGCGGGGAGCTGTTTTTT
CASSVRQGAGGELFF
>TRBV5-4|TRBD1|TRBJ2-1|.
TGTGCCAGCAGCGGGGACAGTGTCTACAATGAGCAGTTCTTC
CASSGDSVYNEQFF
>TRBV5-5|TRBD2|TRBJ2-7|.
TGTGCCAGCAGCTTGGAGCCTGGGGGGGATAAGGAGCAGTACTTC
CASSLEPGGDKEQYF
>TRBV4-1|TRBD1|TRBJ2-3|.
TGCGCCAGCAGCCAAGGTGGGACAGGAGGCACAGATACGCAGTATTTT
CASSQGGTGGTDTQYF
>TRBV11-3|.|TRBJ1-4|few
TGTGCCAGCAGCTTAGAGGAAGGCGGAAAACTGTTTTTT
CASSLEEGGKLFF
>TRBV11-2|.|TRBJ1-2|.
TGTGCCAGCAGCTTCCGGGAAGGCTACTATGGCTACACCTTC
CASSFREGYYGYTF
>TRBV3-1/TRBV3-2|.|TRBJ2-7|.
TGTGCCAGCAGCTTAGGCGCGGGATTTGAGCAGTACTTC
CASSLGAGFEQYF
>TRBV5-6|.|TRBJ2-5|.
TGTGCCAGCAGCCTCACAGGTACCCAAGAGACCCAGTACTTC
CASSLTGTQETQYF
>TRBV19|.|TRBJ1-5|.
TGTGCCAGTAGTATGGGCAGACAGAGCAATCAGCCCCAGCATTTT
CASSMGRQSNQPQHF
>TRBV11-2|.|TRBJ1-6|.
TGTGCCAGCAGCTTAATAGCCAGGGGAAATTCACCCCTCCACTTT
CASSLIARGNSPLHF
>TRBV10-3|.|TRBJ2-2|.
TGTGCCATCAGTGTCCAGGACAGACCCGGTCGGGAGCTGTTTTTT
CAISVQDRPGRELFF
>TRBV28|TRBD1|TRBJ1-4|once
TGTGCCAGCAGCGGGACAGGGGGCGCTCCTAATGAAAAACTGTTTTTT
CASSGTGGAPNEKLFF
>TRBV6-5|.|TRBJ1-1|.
TGTGCCAGCAGCCCGGCGAGCGAGACTGAAGCTTTCTTT
CASSPASETEAFF
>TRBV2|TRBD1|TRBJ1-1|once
TGTGCCAGCAGCGCCCAGGGGGCCATGAACACTGAAGCTTTCTTT
CASSAQGAMNTEAFF
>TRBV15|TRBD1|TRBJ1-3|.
TGTGCCACCAGCAGAGTGGGACAGGGCAGAAACACCATATATTTT
CATSRVGQGRNTIYF
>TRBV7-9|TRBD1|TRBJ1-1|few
TGTGCCAGCAGCTTAGGGGACAGGGACCTGAAAGCTTTCTTT
CASSLGDRDLKAFF
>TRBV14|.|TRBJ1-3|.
TGTGCCAGCAGGCCAGGGACATCTGGAAACACCATATATTTT
CASRPGTSGNTIYF
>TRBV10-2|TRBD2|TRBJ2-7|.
TGCGCCAGCAGTATGTTGGGGGGGTACGAGCAGTACTTC
CASSMLGGYEQYF
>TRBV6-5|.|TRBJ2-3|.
TGTGCCAGCACTTCTCCCGGCACAGATACGCAGTATTTT
CASTSPGTDTQYF
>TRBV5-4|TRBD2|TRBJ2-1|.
TGTGCCAGCAGCTTAGGTAGCGGGGGTTACAATGAGCAGTTCTTC
CASSLGSGGYNEQFF
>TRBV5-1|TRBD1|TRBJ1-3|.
TGCGCCAGCAGCGGGGGGACAGTTTTCTCTGGAAACACCATATATTTT
CASSGGTVFSGNTIYF
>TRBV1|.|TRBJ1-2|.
TGCACCAGCACCCCGCAGACGCTAGCTAACTATGGCTACACCTTC
CTSTPQTLANYGYTF
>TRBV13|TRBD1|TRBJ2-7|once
TGTGCCAGCAGCCACCGGGACAGGGGCTACGAGCAGTACTTC
CASSHRDRGYEQYF
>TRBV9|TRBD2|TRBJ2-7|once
TGTGCCAGCAGCGTAGGACGAACTAGCGGGACGGGTGAGCAGTACTTC
CASSVGRTSGTGEQYF
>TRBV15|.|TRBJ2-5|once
TGTGCCACCAGCGGCTGGGAGGAAGCTCTTCGAGAGACCCAGTACTTC
CATSGWEEALRETQYF
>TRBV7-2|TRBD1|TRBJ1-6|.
TGTGCCAGCAGCGCCCGGACAGGGGGAGCACCCCTCCACTTT
CASSARTGGAPLHF
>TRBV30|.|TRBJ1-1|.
TGTGCCTGGAGTTTTTTCTTGGACAGTCTGAACACTGAAGCTTTCTTT
CAWSFFLDSLNTEAFF
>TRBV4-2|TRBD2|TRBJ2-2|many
TGTGCCAGCAGCCAAACTAGCGGGGGGGCATCAGACGGGGAGCTGTTTTTT
CASSQTSGGASDGELFF
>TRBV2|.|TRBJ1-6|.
TGTGCCAGCAGACTCGAGGGGGTCCTTGGTTCACCCCTCCACTTT
CASRLEGVLGSPLHF
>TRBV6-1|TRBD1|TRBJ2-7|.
TGTGCCAGCAGTGAATACCGGGACAGGGTTGGCTACGAGCAGTACTTC
CASSEYRDRVGYEQYF
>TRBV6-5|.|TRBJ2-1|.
TGTGCCAGCTCCCTCAGCGGGCAAGTGTACAATGAGCAGTTCTTC
CASSLSGQVYNEQFF
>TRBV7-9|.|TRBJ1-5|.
TGTGCCAGCAGCTTAGCGGGAGGGGAGAAACAGCCCCAGCATTTT
CASSLAGGEKQPQHF
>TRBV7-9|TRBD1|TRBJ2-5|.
TGTGCCAGCAGCTTGGGGACAGGGATGGAGTTAGGAGAGACCCAGTACTTC
CASSLGTGMELGETQYF
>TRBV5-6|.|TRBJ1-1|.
TGTGCCAGCAGCTTGGGTCTAGGAGCGAATGAAGCTTTCTTT
CASSLGLGANEAFF
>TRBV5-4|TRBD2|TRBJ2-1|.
TGTGCCAGCAGCCGACCTGGACTAGCGGGGGACAATGAGCAGTTCTTC
CASSRPGLAGDNEQFF
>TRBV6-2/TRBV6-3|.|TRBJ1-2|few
TGTGCCAGCAGTTACTCGAGAGAGGGCTACACCTTC
CASSYSREGYTF
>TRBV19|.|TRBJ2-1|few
TGTGCCAGTAGCCGCGGGGGAGGGACAGGCAGCTACAATGAGCAGTTCTTC
CASSRGGGTGSYNEQFF
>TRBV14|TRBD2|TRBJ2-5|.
TGTGCCAGCAGCCTCACGGCGGGGGGGTCAGAGACCCAGTACTTC
CASSLTAGGSETQYF
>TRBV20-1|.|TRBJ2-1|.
TGCAGTGCTAGTACGCGGGGCGCAAACTCCTACAATGAGCAGTTCTTC
CSASTRGANSYNEQFF
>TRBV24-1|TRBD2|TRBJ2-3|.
TGTGCCACGTCGACTAGCGGGAGCACAGATACGCAGTATTTT
CATSTSGSTDTQYF
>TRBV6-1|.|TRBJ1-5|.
TGTGCCAGCAGTGAGATACAGGTCGGACAGCCCCAGCATTTT
CASSEIQVGQPQHF
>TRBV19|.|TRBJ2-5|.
TGTGCCAGTAGTCATGTGGGAGGGGGGGAGACCCAGTACTTC
CASSHVGGGETQYF
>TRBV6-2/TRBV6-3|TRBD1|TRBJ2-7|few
TGTGCCAGCAGTTACTCGACAGGGGGGCAGTACTTC
CASSYSTGGQYF
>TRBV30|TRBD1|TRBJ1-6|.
TGTGCCTGGAGCGACAGGGGTTCGGACTCACCCCTCCACTTT
CAWSDRGSDSPLHF